This T cell receptor (beta chain) originates from a study of cytomegalovirus exposure and HLA in healthy donors. Overall study: From donors who were HLA-typed, an early data release held approximately 84 million unique TCRs. Study observations and caveats: Most CMV-associated TCR beta chains were later found to appear HLA-restricted. TCR beta chain V- and J-gene trimming was linked, in a later analysis, to a missense variant in DCLRE1C.

The V gene lost 4 bases and the J gene lost 1 base, with 9 bases spanning the gap. Germline V gives CDR1 SGHRS, CDR2 YFSETQ. The CDR3 is 14 residues long. The PCR made use of 60 Vbeta and 13 Jbeta primers. Profiled with immunoSEQ multiplex PCR; TCRdb holds only in-frame clones, not every one. The sample contains fewer than 250,000 clones, 60% to 85% of which appear only once. Note on this clone: The target antigen is unknown.

The TCR originated in a young woman in good health and CMV-seronegative. This sequence joins TRBV5-1 and TRBJ1-5, with D hard to call. Sequenced sample: PBMCs. The CDR3 DNA reads as TGCGCCAGCAGCCCTGGTGGCAGCAATCAGCCCCAGCATTTT. Its protein is CASSPGGSNQPQHF.